What follows are 11 T cell receptor beta chains derived from one specimen sequenced in a study of OX40 agonist ivuxolimab in advanced cancers. The repertoire was sequenced with immunoSEQ multiplex PCR; TCRdb's copy has only in-frame clones and lacks some. This table has about 62,000 clones, 88% appearing once. The sequences come from CD4+ or CD8+ T cells sorted from blood, collected in a trial of the OX40 agonist ivuxolimab. These receptors all stem from an adult with an advanced solid tumor such as melanoma, head and neck, liver or kidney cancer.

The chain couples TRBV6-6 to TRBJ1-1; TRBD1 agrees at 11 bases. After removal of 5 bases from V and 1 base from J, the junction contained 3 bases not matched to a gene. From germline, CDR1 is MNHNY and CDR2 SVGAGI (reference sequence). This CDR3 spans 15 amino acids. DNA of the CDR3: TGTGCCAGCAGTCCAGGGACAGGGGGGAACACTGAAGCTTTCTTT. Translating it yields CASSPGTGGNTEAFF.

CDR3 nucleotides: TGTGCCAGCAGGGTCCAGGGGGCCGCTTTCTTT. As protein: CASRVQGAAFF. The gene calls are TRBV2 and TRBJ1-1, with 8 bases fitting TRBD1. V gave up 6 bases and J gave up 11 bases; unmatched junction bases: 5. The CDR3 covers 11 residues. The germline V gene has CDR1 SNHLY and CDR2 FYNNEI.

The J gene is TRBJ2-2, the V gene TRBV2, with D possibly TRBD1 on 6 matching bases. The CDR3 loop spans 15 amino acids. The V gene lost 6 bases and the J gene lost 6 bases, with 17 bases spanning the gap. Per germline, CDR1 SNHLY and CDR2 FYNNEI. CDR3 protein: CASSPGPGAAGELFF. CDR3 nucleotide sequence: TGTGCCAGCAGCCCGGGACCAGGGGCGGCCGGGGAGCTGTTTTTT.

The chain uses TRBV25-1 and TRBJ2-7; 7 nucleotides match TRBD2. The junction had 5 bases not matched to a gene; V was cut back by 5 bases and J by 1 base. CDR3 length: 14 residues. Per the germline V gene, CDR1 is MGHDK and CDR2 is SYGVNS. CDR3 in amino acids: CASSFFSGSYEQYF. The CDR3 region has the DNA TGTGCCAGCAGTTTTTTTAGCGGGTCCTACGAGCAGTACTTC.

The chain combines TRBV19 with TRBJ1-2; D ambiguous. V lost 2 bases to trimming and J lost 4 bases, with 8 bases between them. This CDR3 has 13 residues. In germline, CDR1 is LNHDA, CDR2 SQIVND (reference sequence). The CDR3 region is CASSINRIYGYTF. The CDR3 DNA reads as TGTGCCAGTAGTATAAACAGAATCTATGGCTACACCTTC.

This clone occurred a few times. The CDR3 DNA sequence: TGTGCCAGCAGCCCAACACGGGTTAACACCGGGGAGCTGTTTTTT. This encodes CASSPTRVNTGELFF. The rearrangement links TRBV7-1 to TRBJ2-2; D gene unclear. TRBV7-1 is filed as an ORF, its function uncertain. The V gene lost 5 bases and the J gene lost 2 bases, with 12 bases spanning the gap. This CDR3 comprises 15 residues.

In its sample, this clone was seen once. The V gene is TRBV6-5, the J gene TRBJ2-3; possibly TRBD1 or TRBD2 for D (7 bases each). This CDR3 has 15 residues. Trimming took 6 bases from V and 6 from J, leaving 19 bases between them. Germline CDR1 MNHEY, CDR2 SVGAGI. CDR3 DNA sequence: TGTGCCAGCAGGGCTAGCGGTTCACAGGGGGATACGCAGTATTTT. Translating gives CASRASGSQGDTQYF.

DNA for the CDR3: TGTGCCAGCAGCCAAGCCGGGAGCACAGATACGCAGTATTTT. Amino acids: CASSQAGSTDTQYF. The chain recombines TRBV14 with TRBJ2-3; unclear D gene. The CDR3 is made up of 14 amino acids. From germline, CDR1 is SGHDN and CDR2 FVKESK. V gave up 1 base and J gave up 0 bases, with 5 bases separating them.

The chain couples TRBV6-6 to TRBJ1-2; possibly TRBD1 for D (5 bases). The CDR3 contains 16 residues. Deletions cut 2 bases from V and 1 base from J, with 14 bases between. CDR1 is MNHNY and CDR2 is SVGAGI in the germline V gene (reference sequence). The CDR3 sequence is CASSYGGGGGNYGYTF. CDR3 nucleotide sequence: TGTGCCAGCAGTTACGGGGGGGGAGGCGGTAACTATGGCTACACCTTC.

The chain employs TRBV18 and TRBJ2-5; D remains unclear. Germline-derived CDR1 and CDR2 are KGHSH and LQKENI. The CDR3 is 14 amino acids. V lost 3 bases to trimming and J lost 13 bases, with 21 bases between them. CDR3 residues: CASSPGSDPTISYF. The CDR3 DNA sequence: TGTGCCAGCTCACCGGGATCGGATCCAACTATTTCGTACTTC.

Remarks on this clone: Different DNA sequences within this sample yield the same CDR3. V gene TRBV29-1 combines with J gene TRBJ1-1; D may be TRBD1 (6 bases). The CDR3 extends over 12 amino acids. The V end was cut by 7 bases, the J end by 2 bases, with 11 bases between. Germline lookup yields CDR1 SQVTM and CDR2 ANQGSEA. The CDR3 bases are TGCAGCGGATGGACAGCAAACACTGAAGCTTTCTTT. Translation gives CSGWTANTEAFF.